The TCR beta chain described here comes from a study of T-cell reconstitution after alpha-beta-depleted transplantation in children. A TCRbeta library incorporating unique molecular identifiers was prepared. TCRdb processed the PCR reads anew with MiXCR; each CDR3 protein has one entry. The table has about 440,000 distinct CDR3 sequences, approximately 41% seen once. In this sample, this clonotype turned up many times. Its target is not known. The study, taken as a whole, reports: Counts and diversity of T cells one year after transplant came mostly from newly produced T cells. Where some patients showed high TCRbeta diversity at day 60, it came from recipient T cells and thymic progenitors that had survived. By about two months after transplant, alpha-beta T cells reportedly arose from several hundred graft clones that had expanded.

This CDR3 has 14 residues. The germline gives CDR1 MNHEY, CDR2 SMNVEV (reference sequence). Deletions cut 5 bases from V and 5 bases from J, with 12 bases between. The chain employs TRBV27 and TRBJ2-2, with D perhaps assigned TRBD1 or TRBD2 (6 bases each). The starting material was PBMCs, obtained before TCRalphabeta/CD19-depleted stem cell transplant. This clonotype originated in a girl aged 2 to 10 with aplastic anemia, due to receive a stem cell transplant. Written as DNA, the CDR3 is TGTGCCAGCAGTAGGGGGGATACTACCGGGGAGCTGTTTTTT. Residues: CASSRGDTTGELFF.